The 3 T cell receptor beta chains below all came from one sample that was sequenced in a study of T-cell reconstitution after alpha-beta-depleted transplantation in children (dated by TCRdb to between 2015 and 2016). The method behind the library was PCR. Instrument used: Illumina HiSeq 2500. TCR library preparation used molecular barcoding, with unique molecular identifiers applied to normalize quantification of the TCRbeta repertoire. The public reads were run again by TCRdb, first through fastp at Q25 and then through MiXCR, and only productive beta chains were kept. Each entry merges the rows of one CDR3 protein and shows their most common DNA and genes. This sample lists fewer than 550,000 distinct CDR3 sequences; roughly a tenth were detected once. Jointly, the top ten make up about 5% of the sample. The sample in question was PBMCs from the stem cell graft donor, obtained from the stem cell graft. The receptors stem from a human donor who donated a stem cell graft to a child with acute myeloid leukemia.

The chain couples TRBV20-1 to TRBJ2-7, with 9 nucleotides matching TRBD2. V was pared by 7 bases and J by 6 bases, with 7 bases of the junction left unmatched. Germline CDR1 DFQATT, CDR2 SNEGSKA (reference sequence). The CDR3 extends over 12 amino acids. Written as DNA, the CDR3 is TGCAGTGTCTGGGTTAGCGGGAGCGAGCAGTACTTC. This codes for CSVWVSGSEQYF.

This clonotype has more than one count but fewer than ten. CDR3 amino acids: CSAKTGSSGYTF. The CDR3 nucleotides are TGCAGTGCGAAGACAGGGTCTAGTGGCTACACCTTC. The chain has TRBV20-1 and TRBJ1-2; 7 bases fit TRBD1. Germline V lookup: CDR1 DFQATT, CDR2 SNEGSKA (reference sequence). V trimming: 6 bases; J trimming: 7 bases; junction bases outside the gene matches: 8. The CDR3 is 12 residues long.

This clonotype showed up many times. This chain connects TRBV11-2 to TRBJ2-3; D gene ambiguous. Germline V gene lookup returns CDR1 SGHAT and CDR2 FQNNGV. CDR3 length: 14 amino acids. The V gene lost 5 bases and the J gene lost 5 bases, with 14 bases spanning the gap. In DNA, the CDR3 is TGTGCCAGCAGCCTTATTGGCGGCGGAGATACGCAGTATTTT. This gives the protein CASSLIGGGDTQYF. The full variable domain, completed using reference TRBV11-2 and TRBJ2-3, is EAGVAQSPRYKIIEKRQSVAFWCNPISGHATLYWYQQILGQGPKLLIQFQNNGVVDDSQLPKDRFSAERLKGVDSTLKIQPAKLEDSAVYLCASSLIGGGDTQYFGPGTRLTVL.